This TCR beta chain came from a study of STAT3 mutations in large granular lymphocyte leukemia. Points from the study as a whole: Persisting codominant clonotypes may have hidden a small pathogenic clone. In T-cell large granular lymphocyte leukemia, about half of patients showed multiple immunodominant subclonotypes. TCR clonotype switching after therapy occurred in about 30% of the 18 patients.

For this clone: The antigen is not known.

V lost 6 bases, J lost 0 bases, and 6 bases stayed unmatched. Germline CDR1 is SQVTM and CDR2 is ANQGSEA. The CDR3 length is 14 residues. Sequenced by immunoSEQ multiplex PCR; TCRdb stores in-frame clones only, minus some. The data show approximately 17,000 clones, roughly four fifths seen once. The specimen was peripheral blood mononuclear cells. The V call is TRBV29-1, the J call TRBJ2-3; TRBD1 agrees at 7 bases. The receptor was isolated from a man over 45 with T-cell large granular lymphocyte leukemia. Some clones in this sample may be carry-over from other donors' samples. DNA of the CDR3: TGCAGCGTGGCCCCGGGACAGAGCACAGATACGCAGTATTTT. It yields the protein CSVAPGQSTDTQYF.